The present TCR beta chain was sequenced within a study of beta chain features in type 1 diabetes. Overall study context: Across the samples, around 110,000,000 sorted cells were examined in total.

This clone was counted between two and nine times. TCRB transcripts that were expressed got sequenced, as all of the isolated RNA had been reverse transcribed. Data came from immunoSEQ multiplex PCR; TCRdb stores just in-frame clones and leaves some out. The table records approximately 100,000 clones, 30% to 50% of them present only once. The sequencing input was stem cell memory CD4+ T cells from blood. This TCR derives from a woman between 18 and 29 years old in good health.

CDR3 sequence (DNA): TGCGCCAGCAGCTCCCGACAGGGGATCACCGGGGAGCTGTTTTTT. This encodes CASSSRQGITGELFF. This chain joins TRBV5-1 and TRBJ2-2, with 8 positions matching TRBD1. The CDR3 consists of 15 residues. CDR1 SGHRS and CDR2 YFSETQ come from the germline V gene. Trimming at V came to 3 bases and at J to 4 bases, leaving 5 bases not matched to a gene.